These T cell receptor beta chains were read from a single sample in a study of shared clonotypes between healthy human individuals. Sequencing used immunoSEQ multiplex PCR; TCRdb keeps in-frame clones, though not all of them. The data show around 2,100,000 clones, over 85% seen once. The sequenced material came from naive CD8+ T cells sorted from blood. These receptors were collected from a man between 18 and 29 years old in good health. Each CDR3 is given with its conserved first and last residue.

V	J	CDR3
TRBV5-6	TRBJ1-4	CASSLKAGARIFELVF
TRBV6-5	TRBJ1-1	CASSYSPTGNTEAFF
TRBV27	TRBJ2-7	CASSWGGQVYEQYF
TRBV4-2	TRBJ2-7	CASSYGLAGYEQYF
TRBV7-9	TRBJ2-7	CASSLVGRPYEQYF
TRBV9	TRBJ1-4	CASSVDPDRGFEKLFF
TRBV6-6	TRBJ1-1	CASRTRGENTEAFF
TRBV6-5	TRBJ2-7	CASGDPPYEQYF
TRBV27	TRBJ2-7	CASSLETGSYEQYF
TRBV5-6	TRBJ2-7	CASSKTAYEQYF
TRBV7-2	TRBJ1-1	CASSPGQGMNTEAFF
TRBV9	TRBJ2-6	CASSVSRSSGANVLTF
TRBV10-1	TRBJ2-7	CASSESPGYEQYF
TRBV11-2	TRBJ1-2	CASSLRDEGHYGYTF
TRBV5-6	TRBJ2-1	CASSLVLGAGNEQFF
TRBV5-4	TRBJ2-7	CASSHAGGPYEQYF
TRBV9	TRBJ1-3	CASSVGQGPIPSGNTIYF
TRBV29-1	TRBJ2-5	CSVEGDFEVAQYF
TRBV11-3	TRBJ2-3	CASSAGGGYTDTQYF
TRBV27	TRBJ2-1	CASKTQSNNEQFF
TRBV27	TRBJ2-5	CASRGLAGGETQYF
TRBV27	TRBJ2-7	CASSLDRFTYEQYF
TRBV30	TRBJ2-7	CAWSSGTGDEQYF
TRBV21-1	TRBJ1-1	CASSKVRGSEAFF
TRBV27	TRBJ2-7	CASSSALAGVFEQYF
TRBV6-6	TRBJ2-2	CASSNRGLDTGELFF
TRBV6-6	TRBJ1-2	CASSYSIQGNYGYTF
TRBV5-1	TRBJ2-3	CASSPLAGGPDTQYF
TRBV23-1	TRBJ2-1	CASRSRGGIDEQFF
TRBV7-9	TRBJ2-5	CASSPRGETQYF
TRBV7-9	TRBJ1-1	CASSPLDRGAAFF
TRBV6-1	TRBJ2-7	CASTTIAYEQYF
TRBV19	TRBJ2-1	CASSIDWTGGYNEQFF
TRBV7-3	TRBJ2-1	CASSLRRGLVHEQFF
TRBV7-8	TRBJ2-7	CASSLSGTGTYEQYF